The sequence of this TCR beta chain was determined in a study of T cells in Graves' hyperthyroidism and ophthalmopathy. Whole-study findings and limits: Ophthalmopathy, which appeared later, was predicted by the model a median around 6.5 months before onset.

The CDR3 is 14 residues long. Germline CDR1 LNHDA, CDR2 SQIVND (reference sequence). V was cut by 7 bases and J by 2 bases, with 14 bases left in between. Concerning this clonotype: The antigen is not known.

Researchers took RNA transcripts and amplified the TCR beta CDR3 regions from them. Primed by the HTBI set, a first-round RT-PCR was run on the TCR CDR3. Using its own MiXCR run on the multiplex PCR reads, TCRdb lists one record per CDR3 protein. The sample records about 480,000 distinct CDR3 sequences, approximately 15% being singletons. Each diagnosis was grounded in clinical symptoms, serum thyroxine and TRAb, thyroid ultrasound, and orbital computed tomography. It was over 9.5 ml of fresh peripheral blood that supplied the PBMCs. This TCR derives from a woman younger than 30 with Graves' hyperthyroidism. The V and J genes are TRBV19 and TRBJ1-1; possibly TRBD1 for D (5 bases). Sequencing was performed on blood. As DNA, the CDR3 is TGTGCCAGTAAAGGGACCGCCTCTAACACTGAAGCTTTCTTT. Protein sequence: CASKGTASNTEAFF.